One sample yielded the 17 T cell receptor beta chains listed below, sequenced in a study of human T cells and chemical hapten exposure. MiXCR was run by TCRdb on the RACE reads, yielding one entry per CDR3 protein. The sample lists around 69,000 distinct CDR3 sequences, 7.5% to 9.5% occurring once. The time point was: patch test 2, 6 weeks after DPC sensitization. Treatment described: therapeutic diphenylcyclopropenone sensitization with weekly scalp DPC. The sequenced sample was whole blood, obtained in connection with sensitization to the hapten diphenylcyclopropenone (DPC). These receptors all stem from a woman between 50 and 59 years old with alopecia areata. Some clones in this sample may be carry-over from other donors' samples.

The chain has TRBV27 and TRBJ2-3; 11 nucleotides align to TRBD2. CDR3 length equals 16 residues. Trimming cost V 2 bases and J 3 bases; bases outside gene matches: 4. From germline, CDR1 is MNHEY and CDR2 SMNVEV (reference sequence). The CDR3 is CASSLVAGGPTDTQYF. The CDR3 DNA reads TGTGCCAGCAGTTTAGTAGCGGGAGGGCCGACAGATACGCAGTATTTT.

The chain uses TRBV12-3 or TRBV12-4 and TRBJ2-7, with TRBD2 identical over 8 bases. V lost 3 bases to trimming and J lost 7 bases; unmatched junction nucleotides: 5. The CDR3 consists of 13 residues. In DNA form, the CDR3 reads TGTGCCAGCAGTTTGGGACTAGGACGGGAGCAGTACTTC. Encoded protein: CASSLGLGREQYF.

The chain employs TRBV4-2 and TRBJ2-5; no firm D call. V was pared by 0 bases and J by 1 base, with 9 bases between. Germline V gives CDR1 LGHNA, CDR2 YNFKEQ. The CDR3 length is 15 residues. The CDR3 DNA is TGTGCCAGCAGCCAAGATTGGCGAACCCAAGAGACCCAGTACTTC. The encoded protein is CASSQDWRTQETQYF.

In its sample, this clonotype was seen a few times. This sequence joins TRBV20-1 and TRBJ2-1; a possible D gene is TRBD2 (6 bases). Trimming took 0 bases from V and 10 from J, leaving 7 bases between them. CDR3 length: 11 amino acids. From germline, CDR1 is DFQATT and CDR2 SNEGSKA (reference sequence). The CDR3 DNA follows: TGCAGTGCTAGAGACGGGGGAGAGCAGTTCTTC. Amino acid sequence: CSARDGGEQFF.

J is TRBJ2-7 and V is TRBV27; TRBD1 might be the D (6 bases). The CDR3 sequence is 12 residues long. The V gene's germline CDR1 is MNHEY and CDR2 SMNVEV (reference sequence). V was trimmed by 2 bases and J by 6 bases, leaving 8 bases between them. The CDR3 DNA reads TGTGCCAGCAGTTTAGAAGGGGGCGAGCAGTACTTC. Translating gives CASSLEGGEQYF.

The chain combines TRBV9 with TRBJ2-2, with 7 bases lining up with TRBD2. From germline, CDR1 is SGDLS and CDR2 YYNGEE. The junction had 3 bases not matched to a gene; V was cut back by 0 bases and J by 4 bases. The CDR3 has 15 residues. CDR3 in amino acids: CASSVGRESTGELFF. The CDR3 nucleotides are TGTGCCAGCAGCGTAGGGCGGGAGAGCACCGGGGAGCTGTTTTTT.

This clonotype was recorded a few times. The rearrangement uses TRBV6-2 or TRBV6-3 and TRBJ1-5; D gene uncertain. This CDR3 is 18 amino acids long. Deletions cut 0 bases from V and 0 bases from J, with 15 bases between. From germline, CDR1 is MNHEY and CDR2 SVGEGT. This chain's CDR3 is CASSYSKTAAPSNQPQHF. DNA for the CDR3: TGTGCCAGCAGTTACTCGAAAACGGCAGCTCCTAGCAATCAGCCCCAGCATTTT.

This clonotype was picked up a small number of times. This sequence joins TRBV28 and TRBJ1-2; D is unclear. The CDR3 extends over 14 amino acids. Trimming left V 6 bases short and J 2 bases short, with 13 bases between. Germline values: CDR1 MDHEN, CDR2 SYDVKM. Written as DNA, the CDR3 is TGTGCCAGCAGCCCCGGGCTCCTCAACTATGGCTACACCTTC. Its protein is CASSPGLLNYGYTF.

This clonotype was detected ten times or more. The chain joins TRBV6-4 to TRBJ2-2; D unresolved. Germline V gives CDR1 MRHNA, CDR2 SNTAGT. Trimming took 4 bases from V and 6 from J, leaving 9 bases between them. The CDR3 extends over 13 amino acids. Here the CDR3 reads CASSGGVAGELFF. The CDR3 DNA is TGTGCCAGCAGTGGGGGTGTGGCCGGGGAGCTGTTTTTT.

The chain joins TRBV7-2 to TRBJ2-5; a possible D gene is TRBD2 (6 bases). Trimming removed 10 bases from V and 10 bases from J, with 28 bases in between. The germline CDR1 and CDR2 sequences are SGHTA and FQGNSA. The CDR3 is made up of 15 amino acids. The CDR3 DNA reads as TGTGCCACCAGACCTGGTCGGGAGACTACAGCGCTCCAGTACTTC. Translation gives CATRPGRETTALQYF.

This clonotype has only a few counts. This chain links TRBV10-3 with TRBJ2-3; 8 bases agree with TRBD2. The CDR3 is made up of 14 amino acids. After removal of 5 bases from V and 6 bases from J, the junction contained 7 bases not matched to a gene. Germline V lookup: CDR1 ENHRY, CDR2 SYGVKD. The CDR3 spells CAISTSGLLDTQYF. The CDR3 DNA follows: TGTGCCATCAGTACTAGCGGACTGCTGGATACGCAGTATTTT.

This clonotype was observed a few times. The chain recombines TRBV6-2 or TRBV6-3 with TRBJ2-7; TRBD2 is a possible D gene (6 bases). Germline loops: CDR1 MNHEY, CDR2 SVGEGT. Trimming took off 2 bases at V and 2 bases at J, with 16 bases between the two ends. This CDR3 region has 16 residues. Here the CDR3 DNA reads TGTGCCAGCAGTTACAGGCGGGGCCAGATCACCTACGAGCAGTACTTC. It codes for CASSYRRGQITYEQYF.

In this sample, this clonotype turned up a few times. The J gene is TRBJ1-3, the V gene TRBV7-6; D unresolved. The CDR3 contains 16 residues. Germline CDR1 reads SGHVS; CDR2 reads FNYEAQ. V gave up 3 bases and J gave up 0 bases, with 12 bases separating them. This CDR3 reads CASSLSTGSSGNTIYF. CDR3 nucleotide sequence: TGTGCCAGCAGCTTGTCGACGGGTAGCTCTGGAAACACCATATATTTT.

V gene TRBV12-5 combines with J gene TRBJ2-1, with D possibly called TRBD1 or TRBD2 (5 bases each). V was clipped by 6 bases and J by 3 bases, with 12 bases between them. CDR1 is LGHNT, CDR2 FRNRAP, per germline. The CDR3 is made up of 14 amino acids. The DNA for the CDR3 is TGTGCTAGTGGGGCCGGGACCTTCTACAATGAGCAGTTCTTC. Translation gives CASGAGTFYNEQFF. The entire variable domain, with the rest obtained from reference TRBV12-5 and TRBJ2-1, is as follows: DARVTQTPRHKVTEMGQEVTMRCQPILGHNTVFWYRQTMMQGLELLAYFRNRAPLDDSGMPKDRFSAEMPDATLATLKIQPSEPRDSAVYFCASGAGTFYNEQFFGPGTRLTVL.

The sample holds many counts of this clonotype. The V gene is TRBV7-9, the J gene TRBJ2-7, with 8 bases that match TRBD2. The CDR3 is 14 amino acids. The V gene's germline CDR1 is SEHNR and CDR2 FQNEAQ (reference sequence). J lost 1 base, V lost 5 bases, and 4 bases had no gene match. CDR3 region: CASSPTSGSYEQYF. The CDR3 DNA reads TGTGCCAGCAGCCCTACTAGCGGATCCTACGAGCAGTACTTC.

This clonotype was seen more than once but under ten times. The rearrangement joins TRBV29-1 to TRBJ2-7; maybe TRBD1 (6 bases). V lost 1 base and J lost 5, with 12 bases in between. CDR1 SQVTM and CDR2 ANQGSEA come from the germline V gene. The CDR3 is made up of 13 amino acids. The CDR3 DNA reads TGCAGCGTTGAAGGCCAGGGGAAAAACGAGCAGTACTTC. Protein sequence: CSVEGQGKNEQYF.

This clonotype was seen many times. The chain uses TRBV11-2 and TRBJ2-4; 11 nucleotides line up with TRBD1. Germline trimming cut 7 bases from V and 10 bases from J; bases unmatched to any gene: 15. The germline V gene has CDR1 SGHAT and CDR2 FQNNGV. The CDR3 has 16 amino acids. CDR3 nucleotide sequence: TGTGCCAGCAACACCCCGAAGCTGGGACAGGGGGAAATTCAGTACTTC. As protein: CASNTPKLGQGEIQYF.